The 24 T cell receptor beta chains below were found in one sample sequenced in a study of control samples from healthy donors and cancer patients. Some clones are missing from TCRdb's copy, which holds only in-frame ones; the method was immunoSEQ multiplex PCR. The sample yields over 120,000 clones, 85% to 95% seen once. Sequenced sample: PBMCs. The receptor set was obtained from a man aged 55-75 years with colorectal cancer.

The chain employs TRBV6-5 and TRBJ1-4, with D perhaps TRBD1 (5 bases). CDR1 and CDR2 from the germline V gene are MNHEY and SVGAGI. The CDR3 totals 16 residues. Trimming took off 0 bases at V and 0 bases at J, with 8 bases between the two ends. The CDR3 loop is CASSYSGAATNEKLFF. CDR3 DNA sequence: TGTGCCAGCAGTTACTCTGGGGCCGCAACTAATGAAAAACTGTTTTTT.

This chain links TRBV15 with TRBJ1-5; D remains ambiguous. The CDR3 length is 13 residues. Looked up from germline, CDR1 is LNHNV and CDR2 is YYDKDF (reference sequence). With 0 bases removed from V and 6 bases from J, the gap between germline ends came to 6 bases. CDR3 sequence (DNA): TGTGCCACCAGCAGAGATCTTGGTCAGCCCCAGCATTTT. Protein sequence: CATSRDLGQPQHF.

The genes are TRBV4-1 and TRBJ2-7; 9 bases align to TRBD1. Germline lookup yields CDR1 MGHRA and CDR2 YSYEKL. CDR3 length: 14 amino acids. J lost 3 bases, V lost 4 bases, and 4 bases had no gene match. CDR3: CASSPGTGNYEQYF. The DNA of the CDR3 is TGCGCCAGCAGCCCGGGGACAGGGAACTACGAGCAGTACTTC.

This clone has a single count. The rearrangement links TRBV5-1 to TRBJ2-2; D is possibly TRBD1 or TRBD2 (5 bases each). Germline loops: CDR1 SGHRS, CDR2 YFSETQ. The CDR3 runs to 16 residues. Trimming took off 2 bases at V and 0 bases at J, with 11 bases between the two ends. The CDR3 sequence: CASSFPGAANTGELFF. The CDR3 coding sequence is TGCGCCAGCAGCTTCCCCGGGGCCGCGAACACCGGGGAGCTGTTTTTT.

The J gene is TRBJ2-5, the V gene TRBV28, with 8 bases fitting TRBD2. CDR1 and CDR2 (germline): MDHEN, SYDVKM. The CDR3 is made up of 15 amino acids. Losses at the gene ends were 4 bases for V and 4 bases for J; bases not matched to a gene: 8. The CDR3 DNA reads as TGTGCCAGCAGTTCCCCTCTCGGGACTAGAGAGACCCAGTACTTC. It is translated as CASSSPLGTRETQYF.

CDR3 sequence (DNA): TGTGCCATCAGCTTAGACAGGGCTTCACCCCTCCACTTT. Its translation: CAISLDRASPLHF. The chain recombines TRBV10-3 with TRBJ1-6, with TRBD1 matching over 7 bases. CDR1 and CDR2 (germline): ENHRY, SYGVKD. The CDR3 has 13 amino acids. V trimming: 6 bases; J trimming: 9 bases; junction bases outside the gene matches: 5.

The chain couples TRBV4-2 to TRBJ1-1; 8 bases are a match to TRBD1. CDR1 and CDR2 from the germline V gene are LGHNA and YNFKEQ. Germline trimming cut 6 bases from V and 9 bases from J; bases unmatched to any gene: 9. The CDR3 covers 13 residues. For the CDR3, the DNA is TGTGCCAGCAGTCTTCTAGGACAGGGAAAAGCTTTCTTT. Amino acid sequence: CASSLLGQGKAFF.

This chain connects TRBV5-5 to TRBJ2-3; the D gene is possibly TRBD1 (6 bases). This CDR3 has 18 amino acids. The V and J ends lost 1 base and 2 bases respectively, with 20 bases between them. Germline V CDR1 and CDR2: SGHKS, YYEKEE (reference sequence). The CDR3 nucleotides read TGTGCCAGCAGCTTGTCGGTACAAGGCAGGGGAACCACAGATACGCAGTATTTT. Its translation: CASSLSVQGRGTTDTQYF. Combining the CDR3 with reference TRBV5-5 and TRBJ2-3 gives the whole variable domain DAGVTQSPTHLIKTRGQQVTLRCSPISGHKSVSWYQQVLGQGPQFIFQYYEKEERGRGNFPDRFSARQFPNYSSELNVNALLLGDSALYLCASSLSVQGRGTTDTQYFGPGTRLTVL.

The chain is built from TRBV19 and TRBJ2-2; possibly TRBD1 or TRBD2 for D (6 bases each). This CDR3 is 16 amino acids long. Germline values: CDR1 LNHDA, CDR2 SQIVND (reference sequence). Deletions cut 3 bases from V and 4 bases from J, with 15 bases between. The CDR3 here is CASSIWGALSTGELFF. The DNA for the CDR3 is TGTGCCAGTAGTATTTGGGGGGCGCTTAGCACCGGGGAGCTGTTTTTT.

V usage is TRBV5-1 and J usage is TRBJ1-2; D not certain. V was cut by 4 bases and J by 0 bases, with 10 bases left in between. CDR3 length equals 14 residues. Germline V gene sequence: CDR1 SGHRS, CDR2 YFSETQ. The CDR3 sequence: CASSPGGANYGYTF. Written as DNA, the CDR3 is TGCGCCAGCAGCCCCGGAGGAGCTAACTATGGCTACACCTTC.

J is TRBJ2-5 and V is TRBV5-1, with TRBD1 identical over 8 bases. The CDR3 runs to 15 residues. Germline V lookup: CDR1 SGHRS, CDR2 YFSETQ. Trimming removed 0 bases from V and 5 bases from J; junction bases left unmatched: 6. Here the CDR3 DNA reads TGCGCCAGCAGCTTGGCAGGGGGCGCGGGGGAGACCCAGTACTTC. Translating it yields CASSLAGGAGETQYF.

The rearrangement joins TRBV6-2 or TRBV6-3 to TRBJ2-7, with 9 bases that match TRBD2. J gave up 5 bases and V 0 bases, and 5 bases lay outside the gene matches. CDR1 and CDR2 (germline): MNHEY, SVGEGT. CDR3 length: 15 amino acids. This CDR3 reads CASSYSSSGVNEQYF. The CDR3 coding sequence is TGTGCCAGCAGTTACTCGTCTAGCGGGGTTAACGAGCAGTACTTC.

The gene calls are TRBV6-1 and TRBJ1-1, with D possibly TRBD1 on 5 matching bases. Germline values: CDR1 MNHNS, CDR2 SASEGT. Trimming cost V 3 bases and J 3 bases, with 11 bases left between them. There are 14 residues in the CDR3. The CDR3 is CASSEGTGDTEAFF. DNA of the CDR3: TGTGCCAGCAGTGAGGGGACGGGGGACACTGAAGCTTTCTTT.

The CDR3 coding sequence is TGTGCCATCAGTGAGTCGGAGGTTTCTGGAAACACCATATATTTT. This gives the protein CAISESEVSGNTIYF. J is TRBJ1-3 and V is TRBV10-3; no clear D gene. The CDR3 has 15 residues. Per germline, CDR1 ENHRY and CDR2 SYGVKD. V was shortened by 0 bases and J by 1 base, with 7 bases between the two germline ends.

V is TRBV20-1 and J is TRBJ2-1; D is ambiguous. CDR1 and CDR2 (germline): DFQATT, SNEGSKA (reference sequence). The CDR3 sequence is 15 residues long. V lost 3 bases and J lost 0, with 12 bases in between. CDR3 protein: CSASVVGRSYNEQFF. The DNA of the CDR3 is TGCAGTGCTAGTGTCGTAGGCCGCTCCTACAATGAGCAGTTCTTC.

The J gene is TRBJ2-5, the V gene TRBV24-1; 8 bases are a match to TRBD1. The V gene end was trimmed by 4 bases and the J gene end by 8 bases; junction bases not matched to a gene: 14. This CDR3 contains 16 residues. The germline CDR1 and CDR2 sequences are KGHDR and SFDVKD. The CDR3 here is CATSEPLQDRVFTQYF. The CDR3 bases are TGTGCCACCAGTGAGCCACTGCAGGACAGGGTCTTCACCCAGTACTTC.

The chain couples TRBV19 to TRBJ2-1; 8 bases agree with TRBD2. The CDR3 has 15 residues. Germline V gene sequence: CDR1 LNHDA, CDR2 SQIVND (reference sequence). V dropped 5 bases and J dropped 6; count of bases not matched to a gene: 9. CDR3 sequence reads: CASSSGGAWGNEQFF. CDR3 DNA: TGTGCCAGTAGTTCCGGGGGGGCCTGGGGCAATGAGCAGTTCTTC.

The CDR3 nucleotides are TGCGCCAGCAGCCCGGACAGTAACTATGGCTACACCTTC. Translating gives CASSPDSNYGYTF. The chain carries TRBV5-1 and TRBJ1-2; D possibly corresponds to TRBD1 (6 bases). The V and J ends lost 4 bases and 1 base respectively, with 8 bases between them. CDR3 length equals 13 residues. CDR1 SGHRS and CDR2 YFSETQ come from the germline V gene. The full variable domain, in which reference TRBV5-1 and TRBJ1-2 provide the parts outside the CDR3, is KAGVTQTPRYLIKTRGQQVTLSCSPISGHRSVSWYQQTPGQGLQFLFEYFSETQRNKGNFPGRFSGRQFSNSRSEMNVSTLELGDSALYLCASSPDSNYGYTFGSGTRLTVV.

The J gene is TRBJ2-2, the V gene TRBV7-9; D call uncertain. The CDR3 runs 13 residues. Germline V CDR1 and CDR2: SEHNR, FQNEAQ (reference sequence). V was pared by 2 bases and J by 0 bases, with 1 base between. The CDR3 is CASSLSNTGELFF. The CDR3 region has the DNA TGTGCCAGCAGCTTATCGAACACCGGGGAGCTGTTTTTT.

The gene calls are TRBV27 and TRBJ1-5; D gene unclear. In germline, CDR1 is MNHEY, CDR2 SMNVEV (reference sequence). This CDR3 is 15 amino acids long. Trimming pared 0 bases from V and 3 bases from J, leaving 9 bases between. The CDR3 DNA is TGTGCCAGCAGTTTATCGATGGGCTCCAATCAGCCCCAGCATTTT. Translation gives CASSLSMGSNQPQHF.

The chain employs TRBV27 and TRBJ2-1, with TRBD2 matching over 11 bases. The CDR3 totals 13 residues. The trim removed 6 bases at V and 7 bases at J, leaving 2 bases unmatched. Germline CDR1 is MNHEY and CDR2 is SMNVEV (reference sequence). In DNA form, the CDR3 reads TGTGCCAGCAGGTGGACTAGCGGGAATGAGCAGTTCTTC. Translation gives CASRWTSGNEQFF.

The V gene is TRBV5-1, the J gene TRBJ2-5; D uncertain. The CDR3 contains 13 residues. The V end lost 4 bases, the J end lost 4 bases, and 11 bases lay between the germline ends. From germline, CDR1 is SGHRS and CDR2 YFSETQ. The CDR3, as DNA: TGCGCCAGCAGCCTGGGGTGGGGAGAGACCCAGTACTTC. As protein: CASSLGWGETQYF.

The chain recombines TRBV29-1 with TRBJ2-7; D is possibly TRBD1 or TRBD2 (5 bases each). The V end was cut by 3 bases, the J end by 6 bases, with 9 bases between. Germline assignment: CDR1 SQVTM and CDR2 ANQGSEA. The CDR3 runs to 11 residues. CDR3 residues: CSVDGTGEQYF. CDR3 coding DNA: TGCAGCGTTGACGGGACGGGCGAGCAGTACTTC.

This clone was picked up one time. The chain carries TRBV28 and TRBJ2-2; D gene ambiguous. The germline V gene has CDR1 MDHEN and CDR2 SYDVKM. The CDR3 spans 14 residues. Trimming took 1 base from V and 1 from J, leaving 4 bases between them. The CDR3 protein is CASSLSQNTGELFF. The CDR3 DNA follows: TGTGCCAGCAGTTTATCGCAGAACACCGGGGAGCTGTTTTTT.